The 8 T cell receptor beta chains listed next were all sequenced from one sample in a study of T cell repertoires in cytomegalovirus infection. TCRdb reanalysed the reads using MiXCR and keeps one entry per CDR3 protein. The sample has tens of thousands of distinct CDR3 sequences; around 20% are singletons. For these receptors, no antigen is known. The specimen comprised CD8+ T cells from cultured PBMCs, sampled from culture after CMV antigen stimulation. The receptors derive from a human donor in good health (CMV status not recorded). Some clones in this sample may be carry-over from other donors' samples.

In its sample, this clonotype was seen many times. The junction shows a germline mismatch at one end, possibly a read error. The chain is built from TRBV12-3 or TRBV12-4 and TRBJ2-1, with D perhaps matching TRBD1 (6 bases). This CDR3 region has 12 residues. The CDR3 bases are TGTGCCAGCAGCTTAGGGGGCAATGAGCAGTTCTTC. Its protein product is CASSLGGNEQFF.

This chain connects TRBV6-6 to TRBJ1-6; D is unclear. CDR3 size: 15 residues. V lost 2 bases to trimming and J lost 7 bases, with 12 bases between them. CDR1 and CDR2 (germline): MNHNY, SVGAGI (reference sequence). This CDR3 is CASSYGNRRNSPLHF. In DNA form, the CDR3 reads TGTGCCAGCAGTTACGGCAATAGACGGAATTCACCCCTCCACTTT.

This chain links TRBV27 with TRBJ2-1; TRBD2 matches at 12 bases. V gave up 6 bases and J gave up 2 bases; unmatched junction bases: 2. The CDR3 runs to 15 residues. Germline V CDR1 and CDR2: MNHEY, SMNVEV (reference sequence). In DNA, the CDR3 is TGTGCCAGCAGACTAGCGGGGGGTACCTACAATGAGCAGTTCTTC. It is translated as CASRLAGGTYNEQFF.

This rearrangement joins TRBV7-9 to TRBJ1-5, with D perhaps TRBD1 (6 bases). V was shortened by 5 bases and J by 7 bases, with 15 bases between the two germline ends. Germline CDR1 and CDR2: SEHNR and FQNEAQ (reference sequence). The CDR3 has 14 residues. CDR3 sequence reads: CASSKGGGGQPQHF. CDR3 coding DNA: TGTGCCAGCAGCAAAGGGGGGGGCGGACAGCCCCAGCATTTT.

The chain couples TRBV7-9 to TRBJ2-1, with 10 bases aligning to TRBD2. The CDR3 runs to 16 residues. The V and J ends lost 4 bases and 3 bases, in that order; junction bases with no gene match: 6. Per germline, CDR1 SEHNR and CDR2 FQNEAQ (reference sequence). CDR3 nucleotide sequence: TGTGCCAGCAGCTCTAGCGGGGGTTTTGTCTACAATGAGCAGTTCTTC. Encoded protein: CASSSSGGFVYNEQFF.

The rearrangement links TRBV10-3 to TRBJ1-1, with no clear D. The V gene lost 0 bases and the J gene lost 8 bases, with 7 bases spanning the gap. This CDR3 contains 12 residues. Germline CDR1 ENHRY, CDR2 SYGVKD. CDR3 DNA sequence: TGTGCCATCAGTGAGTCGCCTTCCGAAGCTTTCTTT. Amino acids: CAISESPSEAFF.

This sequence joins TRBV4-1 and TRBJ1-1, with a possible D match to TRBD1 (5 bases). The CDR3 is 13 amino acids. Trimming stripped 0 bases from V and 11 bases from J, with 13 bases between. CDR1 is MGHRA and CDR2 is YSYEKL in the germline V gene. CDR3 protein: CASSQETAGKAFF. As DNA, the CDR3 is TGCGCCAGCAGCCAAGAAACGGCAGGGAAGGCTTTCTTT.

A few counts support this clonotype. The V call is TRBV30, the J call TRBJ1-2, with D unresolved. Per the germline V gene, CDR1 is GTSNPN and CDR2 is SVGIG (reference sequence). The CDR3 extends over 13 amino acids. The V and J ends lost 4 bases and 4 bases respectively, with 13 bases between them. The CDR3: CAWKGSRTYGYTF. The CDR3 bases are TGTGCCTGGAAGGGAAGCAGGACCTATGGCTACACCTTC.